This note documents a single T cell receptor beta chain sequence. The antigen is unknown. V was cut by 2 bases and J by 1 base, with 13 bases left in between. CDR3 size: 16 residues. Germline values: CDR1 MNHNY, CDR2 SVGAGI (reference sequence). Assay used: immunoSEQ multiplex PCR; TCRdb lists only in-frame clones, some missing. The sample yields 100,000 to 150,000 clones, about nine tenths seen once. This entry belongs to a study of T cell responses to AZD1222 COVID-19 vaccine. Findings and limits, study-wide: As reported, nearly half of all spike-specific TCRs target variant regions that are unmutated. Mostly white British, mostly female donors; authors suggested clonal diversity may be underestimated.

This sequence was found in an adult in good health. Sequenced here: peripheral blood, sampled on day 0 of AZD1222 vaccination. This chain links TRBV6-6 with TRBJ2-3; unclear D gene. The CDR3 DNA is TGTGCCAGCAGTTACGACCCCCTCAGAGGCACAGATACGCAGTATTTT. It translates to CASSYDPLRGTDTQYF.